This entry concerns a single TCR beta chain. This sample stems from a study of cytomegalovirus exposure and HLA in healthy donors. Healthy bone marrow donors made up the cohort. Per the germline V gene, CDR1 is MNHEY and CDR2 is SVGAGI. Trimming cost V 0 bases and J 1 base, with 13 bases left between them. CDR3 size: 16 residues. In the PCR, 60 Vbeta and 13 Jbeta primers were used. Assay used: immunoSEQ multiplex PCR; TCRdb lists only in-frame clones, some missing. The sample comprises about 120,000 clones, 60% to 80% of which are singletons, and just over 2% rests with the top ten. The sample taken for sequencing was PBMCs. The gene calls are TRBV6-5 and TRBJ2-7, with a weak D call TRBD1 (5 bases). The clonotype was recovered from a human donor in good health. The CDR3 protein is CASSYSPGFPSYEQYF. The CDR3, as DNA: TGTGCCAGCAGTTACTCTCCAGGGTTCCCTTCCTACGAGCAGTACTTC.